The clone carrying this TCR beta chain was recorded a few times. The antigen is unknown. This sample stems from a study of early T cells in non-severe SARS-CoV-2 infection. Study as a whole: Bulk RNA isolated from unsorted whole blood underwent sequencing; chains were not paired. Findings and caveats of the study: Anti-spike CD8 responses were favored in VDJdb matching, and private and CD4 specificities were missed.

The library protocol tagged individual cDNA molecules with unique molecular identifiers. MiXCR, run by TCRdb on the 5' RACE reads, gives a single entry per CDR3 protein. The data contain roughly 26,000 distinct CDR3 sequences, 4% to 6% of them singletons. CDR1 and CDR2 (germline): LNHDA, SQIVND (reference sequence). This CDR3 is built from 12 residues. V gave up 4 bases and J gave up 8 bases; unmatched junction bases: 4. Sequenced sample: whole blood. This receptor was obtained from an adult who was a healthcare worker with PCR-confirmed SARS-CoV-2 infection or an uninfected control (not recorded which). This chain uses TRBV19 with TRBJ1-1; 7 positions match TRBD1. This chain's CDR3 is CASSRDRREAFF. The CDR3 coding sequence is TGTGCCAGTAGTAGGGACAGAAGGGAAGCTTTCTTT. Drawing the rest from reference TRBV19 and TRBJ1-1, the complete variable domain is DGGITQSPKYLFRKEGQNVTLSCEQNLNHDAMYWYRQDPGQGLRLIYYSQIVNDFQKGDIAEGYSVSREKKESFPLTVTSAQKNPTAFYLCASSRDRREAFFGQGTRLTVV.